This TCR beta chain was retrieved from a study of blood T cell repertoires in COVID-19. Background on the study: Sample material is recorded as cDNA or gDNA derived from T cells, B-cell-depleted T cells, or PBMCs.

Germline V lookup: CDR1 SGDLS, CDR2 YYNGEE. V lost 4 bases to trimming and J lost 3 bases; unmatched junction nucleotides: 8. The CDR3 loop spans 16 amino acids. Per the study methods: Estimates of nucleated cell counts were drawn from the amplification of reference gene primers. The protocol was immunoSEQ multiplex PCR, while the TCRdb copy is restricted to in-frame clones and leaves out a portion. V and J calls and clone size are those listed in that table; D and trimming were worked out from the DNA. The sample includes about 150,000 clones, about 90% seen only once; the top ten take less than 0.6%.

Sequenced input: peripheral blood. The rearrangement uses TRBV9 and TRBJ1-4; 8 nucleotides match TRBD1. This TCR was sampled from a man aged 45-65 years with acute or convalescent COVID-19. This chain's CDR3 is CASSSQGATPNEKLFF. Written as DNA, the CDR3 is TGTGCCAGCAGCTCGCAGGGGGCAACACCTAATGAAAAACTGTTTTTT.